Each of the 7 T cell receptor beta chains below was sequenced from the same sample in a study of CD8+ T cells in alopecia areata. Reverse transcribed after extraction, RNA yielded cDNA as the sequencing template. Generated by immunoSEQ multiplex PCR, the TCRdb table keeps only in-frame clones and is missing some. The sample counts around 100,000 clones, none seen once; the ten largest own roughly 21%. Sequenced input: lesional skin. These receptors came from a C3H/HeJ mouse with alopecia areata. The strain's MHC type: H2-k.

About this clone: Genes and germline are mouse. The read gets to within 4 residues of the CDR3 end, and the germline J gene fills in the rest. This chain links TRBV1 with TRBJ2-3; 11 positions match TRBD2. Trimming removed 4 bases from V and 2 bases from J; junction bases left unmatched: 2. The CDR3 runs to 15 residues. Germline CDR1 reads NSQYPW; CDR2 reads LRSPGD (reference sequence). The CDR3 protein is CTCSDWGGPAETLYF. The CDR3 DNA, read in part, is TGCACCTGCAGTGACTGGGGGGGCCCTGCAGAA.

This clone has only a few counts. Gene names are the mouse ones. The read ends 4 residues shy of where the CDR3 ends; the end is completed using the germline J gene. The gene calls are TRBV13-3 and TRBJ1-4, with TRBD1 matching over 7 bases. The J segment lost 3 bases and the V segment lost 7 bases, leaving 6 bases of the junction unmatched. The germline CDR1 and CDR2 sequences are NNHDY and SYVADS. The CDR3 extends over 14 amino acids. The part of the CDR3 DNA that was read is TGTGCCAGCGGGGAGGGGGCGACCAACGAA. Translation: CASGEGATNE. The full CDR3 sequence reads CASGEGATNERLFF.

About this clone: The germline and genes are mouse ones. The CDR3 sequence is CTCSAALGGRNAEQFF. The covered CDR3 bases are TGCACCTGCAGTGCAGCCCTGGGGGGGCGCAATGCT. The J gene is TRBJ2-1, the V gene TRBV1; 10 bases are a match to TRBD2. The missing CDR3 end, 4 residues past where the read stops, is filled in from the germline J gene. This CDR3 spans 16 amino acids. Germline lookup yields CDR1 NSQYPW and CDR2 LRSPGD (reference sequence). V shed 1 base, J shed 5 bases, and the junction held 5 bases outside the gene matches. Full variable domain (outside the CDR3, taken from reference TRBV1 and TRBJ2-1): VTLLEQNPRWRLVPRGQAVNLRCILKNSQYPWMSWYQQDLQKQLQWLFTLRSPGDKEVKSLPGADYLATRVTDTELRLQVANMSQGRTLYCTCSAALGGRNAEQFFGPGTRLTVL.

Concerning this clone: There is a difference at residue 12 between the TCRdb protein and the DNA translation, so the protein given here was translated from the DNA. Mouse names are used for the genes. Sequencing ends 3 residues short of the CDR3 end; the germline J gene provides the rest. The genes are TRBV19 and TRBJ1-6; 8 bases are shared with TRBD1. TRBJ1-6 is placed among ORFs of uncertain function. V dropped 2 bases and J dropped 7; count of bases not matched to a gene: 5. The CDR3 covers 15 residues. From germline, CDR1 is FNHDT and CDR2 SITEND (reference sequence). The CDR3 here is CASSIGQGGNSPLYF. The covered CDR3 bases are TGTGCCAGCAGTATCGGACAGGGAGGGAATTCGCCC.

Points on this clone: The gene names given are mouse names. The read terminates 4 residues ahead of where the CDR3 ends, so the germline J gene completes it. The J gene is TRBJ2-1, the V gene TRBV13-3, with 11 bases lining up with TRBD1. J lost 6 bases, V lost 5 bases, and 7 bases had no gene match. The CDR3 totals 15 residues. Per the germline V gene, CDR1 is NNHDY and CDR2 is SYVADS. The CDR3 sequence: CASRPGQGARAEQFF. CDR3 DNA (partial): TGTGCCAGCAGACCTGGACAGGGGGCGCGTGCT.

This clone was observed many times. Here the gene names and germline are mouse. The read ends 4 residues before the CDR3 terminus; that terminus is restored from the germline J gene. The chain recombines TRBV13-3 with TRBJ1-1, with a possible D match to TRBD1 (5 bases). The CDR3 has 14 amino acids. Germline CDR1 reads NNHDY; CDR2 reads SYVADS. The CDR3 spells CASSDLWGYGEVFF. CDR3 DNA (partial): TGTGCCAGCAGTGATTTGTGGGGGTATGGA.

Remarks on this clone: Genes here carry mouse names. Coverage ceases 4 residues before the CDR3 finishes, and the germline J gene fills in the end. V usage is TRBV1 and J usage is TRBJ2-2, with D possibly being TRBD2 (6 bases). The CDR3 runs 14 residues. V lost 6 bases to trimming and J lost 0 bases, with 8 bases between them. CDR1 is NSQYPW, CDR2 LRSPGD, per germline (reference sequence). The CDR3 spells CTCSGGTNTGQLYF. The CDR3 DNA, read in part, is TGCACCTGCAGCGGGGGGACAAACACCGGG.